This T cell receptor (beta chain) was found in a study of cytomegalovirus exposure and HLA in healthy donors. A note on this clone: Antigen specificity is unknown.

CDR3 length: 16 amino acids. Germline values: CDR1 SGHVS, CDR2 FQNEAQ. V lost 0 bases to trimming and J lost 4 bases; unmatched junction nucleotides: 6. Study-wide results and limits: Whilst most TCR sequences proved rare, a subset of public TCRs occurred across many donors. The authors later linked a missense DCLRE1C variant to TCR beta V- and J-gene trimming.

This PCR relied on a set of 60 Vbeta primers and 13 Jbeta primers. Repertoires were generated with immunoSEQ multiplex PCR, while TCRdb's copy carries only in-frame clones and drops some. This table lists fewer than 200,000 clones. The V gene is TRBV7-8, the J gene TRBJ2-3; 8 nucleotides align to TRBD2. What was sequenced was PBMCs. The TCR sequence derives from a woman aged 60-75 years in good health and CMV-seronegative. For the CDR3, the DNA is TGTGCCAGCAGCTTAGCGGGGACTAGTGTAGCAGATACGCAGTATTTT. Residues: CASSLAGTSVADTQYF. The full variable domain, completed using reference TRBV7-8 and TRBJ2-3, is GAGVSQSPRYKVAKRGQDVALRCDPISGHVSLFWYQQALGQGPEFLTYFQNEAQLDKSGLPSDRFFAERPEGSVSTLKIQRTQQEDSAVYLCASSLAGTSVADTQYFGPGTRLTVL.